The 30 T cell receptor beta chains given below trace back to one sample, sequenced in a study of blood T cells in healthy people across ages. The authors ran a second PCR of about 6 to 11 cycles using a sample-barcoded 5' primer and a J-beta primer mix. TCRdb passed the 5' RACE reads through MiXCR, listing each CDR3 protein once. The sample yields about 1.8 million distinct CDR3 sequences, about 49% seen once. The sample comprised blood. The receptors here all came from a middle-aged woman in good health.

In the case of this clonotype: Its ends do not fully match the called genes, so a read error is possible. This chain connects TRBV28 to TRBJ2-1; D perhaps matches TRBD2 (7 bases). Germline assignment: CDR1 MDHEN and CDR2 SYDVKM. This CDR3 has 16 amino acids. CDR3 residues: CASSLYAGARYKEQFF. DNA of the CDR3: TGTGCCAGCAGTTTATACGCGGGGGCCAGATACAAAGAGCAGTTCTTC.

CDR3 loop: CASIQDGNNQPQHF. CDR3 nucleotide sequence: TGTGCCAGCATTCAGGACGGGAACAATCAGCCCCAGCATTTT. V and J are TRBV6-2 or TRBV6-3 and TRBJ1-5; D not certain. This CDR3 comprises 14 residues. V gave up 7 bases and J gave up 3 bases, with 13 bases separating them. Germline assignment: CDR1 MNHEY and CDR2 SVGEGT.

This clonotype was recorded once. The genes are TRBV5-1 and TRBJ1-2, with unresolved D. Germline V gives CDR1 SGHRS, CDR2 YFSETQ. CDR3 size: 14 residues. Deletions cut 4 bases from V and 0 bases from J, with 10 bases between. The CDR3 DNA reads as TGCGCCAGCAGCGAAACTACTACTAACTATGGCTACACCTTC. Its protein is CASSETTTNYGYTF.

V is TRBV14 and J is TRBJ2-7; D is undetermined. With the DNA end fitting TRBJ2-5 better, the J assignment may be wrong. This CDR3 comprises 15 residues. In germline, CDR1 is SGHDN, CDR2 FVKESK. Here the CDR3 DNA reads TGTGCCAGCAGTCTCCATTTCGGCGGTCAACAGACCCAGTACTTC. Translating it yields CASSLHFGGQQTQYF.

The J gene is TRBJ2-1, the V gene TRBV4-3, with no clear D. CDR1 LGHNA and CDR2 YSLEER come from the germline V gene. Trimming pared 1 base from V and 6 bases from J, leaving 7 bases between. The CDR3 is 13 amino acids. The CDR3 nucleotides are TGCGCCAGCAGCCAAGGAGTCATCAATGAGCAGTTCTTC. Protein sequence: CASSQGVINEQFF.

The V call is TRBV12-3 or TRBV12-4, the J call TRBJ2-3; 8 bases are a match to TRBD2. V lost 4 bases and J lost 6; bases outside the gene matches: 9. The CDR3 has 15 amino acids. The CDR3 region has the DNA TGTGCCAGCAGTTCAGCGGGGGTCTCCTGGGATACGCAGTATTTT. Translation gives CASSSAGVSWDTQYF.

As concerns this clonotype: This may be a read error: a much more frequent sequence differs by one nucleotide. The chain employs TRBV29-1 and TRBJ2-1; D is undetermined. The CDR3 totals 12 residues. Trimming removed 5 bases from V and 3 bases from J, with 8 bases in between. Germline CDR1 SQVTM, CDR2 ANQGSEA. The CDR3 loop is CSVHLVYNEQFF. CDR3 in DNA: TGCAGCGTTCACCTCGTCTACAATGAGCAGTTCTTC.

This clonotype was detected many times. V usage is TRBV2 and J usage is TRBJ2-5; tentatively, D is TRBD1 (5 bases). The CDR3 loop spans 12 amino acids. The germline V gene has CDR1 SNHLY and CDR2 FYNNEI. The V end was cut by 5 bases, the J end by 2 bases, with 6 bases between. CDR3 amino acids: CASSTGQETQYF. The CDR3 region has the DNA TGTGCCAGCAGTACAGGACAAGAGACCCAGTACTTC.

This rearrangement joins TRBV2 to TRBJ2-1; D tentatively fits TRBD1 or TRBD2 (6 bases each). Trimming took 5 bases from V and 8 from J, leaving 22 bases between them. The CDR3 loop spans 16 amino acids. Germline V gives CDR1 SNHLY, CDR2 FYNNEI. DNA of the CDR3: TGTGCCAGCAGTCCCCTACGGGGGCGCTCTATCGATGAGCAGTTCTTC. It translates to CASSPLRGRSIDEQFF.

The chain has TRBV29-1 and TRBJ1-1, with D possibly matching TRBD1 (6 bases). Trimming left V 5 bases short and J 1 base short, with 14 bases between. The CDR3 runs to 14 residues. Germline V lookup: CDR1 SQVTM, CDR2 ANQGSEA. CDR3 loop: CSVRMGGSNTEAFF. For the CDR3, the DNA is TGCAGCGTTCGGATGGGGGGCTCGAACACTGAAGCTTTCTTT.

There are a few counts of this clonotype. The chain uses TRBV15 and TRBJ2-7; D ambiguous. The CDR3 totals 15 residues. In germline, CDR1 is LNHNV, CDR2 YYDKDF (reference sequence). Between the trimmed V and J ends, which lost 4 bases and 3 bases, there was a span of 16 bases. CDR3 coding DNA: TGTGCCACCAGCAAAGAGCCCGACTTCATCTACGAGCAGTACTTC. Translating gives CATSKEPDFIYEQYF.

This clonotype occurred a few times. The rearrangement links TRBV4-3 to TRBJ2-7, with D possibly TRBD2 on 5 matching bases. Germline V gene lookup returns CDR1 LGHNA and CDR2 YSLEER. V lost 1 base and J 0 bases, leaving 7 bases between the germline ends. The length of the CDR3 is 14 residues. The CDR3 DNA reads TGCGCCAGCAGCCAAGTTAGCGACTCCTACGAGCAGTACTTC. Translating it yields CASSQVSDSYEQYF.

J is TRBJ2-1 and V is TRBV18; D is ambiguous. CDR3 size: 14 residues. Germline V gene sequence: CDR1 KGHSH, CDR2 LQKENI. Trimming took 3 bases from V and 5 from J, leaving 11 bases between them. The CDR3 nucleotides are TGTGCCAGCTCACCCAGTTTTGGCAACAATGAGCAGTTCTTC. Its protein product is CASSPSFGNNEQFF.

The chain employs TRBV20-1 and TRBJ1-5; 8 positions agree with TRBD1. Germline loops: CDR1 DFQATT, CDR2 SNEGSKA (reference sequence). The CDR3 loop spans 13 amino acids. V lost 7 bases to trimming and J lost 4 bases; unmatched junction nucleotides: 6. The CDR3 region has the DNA TGCAGTGTCCGGGACAGGCTAAATCAGCCCCAGCATTTT. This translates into CSVRDRLNQPQHF.

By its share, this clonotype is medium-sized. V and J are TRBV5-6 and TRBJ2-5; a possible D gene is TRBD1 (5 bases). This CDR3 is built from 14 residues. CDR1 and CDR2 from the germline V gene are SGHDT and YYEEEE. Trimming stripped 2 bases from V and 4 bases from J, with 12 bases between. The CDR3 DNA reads TGTGCCAGCAGCTTAGAGGTTCAGGGAGAGACCCAGTACTTC. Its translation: CASSLEVQGETQYF.

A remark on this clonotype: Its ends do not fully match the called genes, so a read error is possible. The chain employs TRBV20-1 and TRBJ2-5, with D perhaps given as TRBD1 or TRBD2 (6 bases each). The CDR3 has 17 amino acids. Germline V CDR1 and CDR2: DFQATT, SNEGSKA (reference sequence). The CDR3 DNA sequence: TGCAGTGCTGGAGAGAGGGGGGCGGTATACTTCCAAGAGACCCAGTACTTC. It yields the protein CSAGERGAVYFQETQYF.

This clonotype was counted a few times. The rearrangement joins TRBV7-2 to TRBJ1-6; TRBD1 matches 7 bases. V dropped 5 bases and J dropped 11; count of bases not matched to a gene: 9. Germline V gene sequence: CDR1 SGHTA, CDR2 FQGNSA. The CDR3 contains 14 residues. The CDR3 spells CASSNDRASAPLHF. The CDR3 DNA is TGTGCCAGCAGCAATGACAGGGCCTCCGCACCCCTCCACTTT.

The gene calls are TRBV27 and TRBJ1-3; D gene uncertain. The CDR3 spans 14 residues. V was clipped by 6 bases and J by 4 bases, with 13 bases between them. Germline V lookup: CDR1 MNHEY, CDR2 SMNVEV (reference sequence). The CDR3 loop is CASRLTGSGNTIYF. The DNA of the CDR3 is TGTGCCAGCAGGCTTACCGGGAGCGGAAACACCATATATTTT.

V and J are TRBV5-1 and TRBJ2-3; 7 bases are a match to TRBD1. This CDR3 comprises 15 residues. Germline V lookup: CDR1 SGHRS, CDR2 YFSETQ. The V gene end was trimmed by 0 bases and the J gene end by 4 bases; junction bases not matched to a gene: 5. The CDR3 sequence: CASSLAGQRSDTQYF. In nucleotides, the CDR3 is TGCGCCAGCAGCTTGGCGGGACAGAGATCAGATACGCAGTATTTT.

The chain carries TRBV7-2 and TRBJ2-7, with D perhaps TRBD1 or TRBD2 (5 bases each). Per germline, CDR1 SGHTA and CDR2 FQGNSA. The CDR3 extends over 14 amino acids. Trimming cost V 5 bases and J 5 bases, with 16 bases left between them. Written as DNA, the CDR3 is TGTGCCAGCAGCCTTAGGGACGGATTAGACGAGCAGTACTTC. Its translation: CASSLRDGLDEQYF.

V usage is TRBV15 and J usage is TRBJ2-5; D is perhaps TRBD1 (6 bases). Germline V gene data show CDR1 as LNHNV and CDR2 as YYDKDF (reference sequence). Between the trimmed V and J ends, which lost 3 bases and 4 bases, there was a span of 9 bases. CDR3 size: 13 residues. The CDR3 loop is CATSSRGPETQYF. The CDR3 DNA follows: TGTGCCACCAGCAGCAGGGGCCCAGAGACCCAGTACTTC. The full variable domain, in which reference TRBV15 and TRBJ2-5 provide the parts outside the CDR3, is DAMVIQNPRYQVTQFGKPVTLSCSQTLNHNVMYWYQQKSSQAPKLLFHYYDKDFNNEADTPDNFQSRRPNTSFCFLDIRSPGLGDTAMYLCATSSRGPETQYFGPGTRLLVL.

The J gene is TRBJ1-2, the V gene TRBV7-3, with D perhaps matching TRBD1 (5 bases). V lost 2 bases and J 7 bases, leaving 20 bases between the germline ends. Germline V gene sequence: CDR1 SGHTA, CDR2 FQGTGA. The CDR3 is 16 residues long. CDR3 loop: CASSLDGGPGVSGYTF. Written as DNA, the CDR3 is TGTGCCAGCAGCTTAGATGGAGGGCCGGGGGTCTCTGGCTACACCTTC.

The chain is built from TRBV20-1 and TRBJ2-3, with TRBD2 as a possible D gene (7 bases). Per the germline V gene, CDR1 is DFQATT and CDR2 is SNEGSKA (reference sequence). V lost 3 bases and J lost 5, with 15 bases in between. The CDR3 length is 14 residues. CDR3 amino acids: CSASLGGAKDTQYF. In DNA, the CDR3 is TGCAGTGCTAGTCTGGGGGGGGCTAAAGATACGCAGTATTTT.

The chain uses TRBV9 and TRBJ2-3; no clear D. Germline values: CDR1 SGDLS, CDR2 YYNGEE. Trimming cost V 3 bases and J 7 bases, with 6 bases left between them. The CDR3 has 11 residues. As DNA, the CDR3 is TGTGCCAGCAGCGAGGCAAATACGCAGTATTTT. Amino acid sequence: CASSEANTQYF. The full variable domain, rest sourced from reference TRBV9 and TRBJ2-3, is DSGVTQTPKHLITATGQRVTLRCSPRSGDLSVYWYQQSLDQGLQFLIQYYNGEERAKGNILERFSAQQFPDLHSELNLSSLELGDSALYFCASSEANTQYFGPGTRLTVL.

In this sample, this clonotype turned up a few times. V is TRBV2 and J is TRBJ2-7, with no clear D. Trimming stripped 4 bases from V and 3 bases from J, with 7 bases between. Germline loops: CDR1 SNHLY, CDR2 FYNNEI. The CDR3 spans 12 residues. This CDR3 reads CASSVQLYEQYF. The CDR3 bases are TGTGCCAGCAGTGTTCAACTCTACGAGCAGTACTTC.

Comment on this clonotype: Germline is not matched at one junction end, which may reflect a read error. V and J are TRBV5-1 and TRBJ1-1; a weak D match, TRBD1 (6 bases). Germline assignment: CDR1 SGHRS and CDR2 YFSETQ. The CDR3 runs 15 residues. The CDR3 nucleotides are TGCGCCAGCACGCCACAGGGAGTGAGGAGCACTGAAGTTTTCTTT. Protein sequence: CASTPQGVRSTEVFF.

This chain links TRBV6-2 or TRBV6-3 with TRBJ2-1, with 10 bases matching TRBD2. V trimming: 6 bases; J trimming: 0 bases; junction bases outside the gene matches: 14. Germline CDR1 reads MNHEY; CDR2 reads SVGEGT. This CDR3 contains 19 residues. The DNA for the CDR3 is TGTGCCAGCAGGGGCCTCGGTAGCGGGGGGATTAGCTCCTACAATGAGCAGTTCTTC. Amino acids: CASRGLGSGGISSYNEQFF.

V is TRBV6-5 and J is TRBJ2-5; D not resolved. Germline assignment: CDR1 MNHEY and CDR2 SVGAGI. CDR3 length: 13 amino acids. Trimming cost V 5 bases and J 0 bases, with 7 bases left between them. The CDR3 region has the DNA TGTGCCAGCAGTATGATGTACCAAGAGACCCAGTACTTC. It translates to CASSMMYQETQYF.

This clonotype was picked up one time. The CDR3 is CASSVQGRSQPQHF. In DNA form, the CDR3 reads TGTGCCAGCAGTGTACAGGGGCGTAGTCAGCCCCAGCATTTT. The chain uses TRBV27 and TRBJ1-5; TRBD1 matches 7 bases. This CDR3 is built from 14 residues. Unmatched junction bases numbered 7, after V lost 5 bases and J lost 6 bases. Per germline, CDR1 MNHEY and CDR2 SMNVEV (reference sequence).

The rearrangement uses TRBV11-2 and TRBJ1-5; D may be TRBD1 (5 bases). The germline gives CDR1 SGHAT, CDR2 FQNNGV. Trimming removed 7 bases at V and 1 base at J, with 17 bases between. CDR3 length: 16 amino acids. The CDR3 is CASTPGRGGSNQPQHF. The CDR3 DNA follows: TGTGCCAGCACCCCAGGGAGGGGTGGGAGCAATCAGCCCCAGCATTTT.